Below are 29 T cell receptor beta chains sequenced from a single sample in a study of neurological immune-mediated disorders. From the 5' RACE reads, TCRdb called clonotypes with MiXCR, one entry per CDR3 protein. The sample yields tens of thousands of distinct CDR3 sequences, 2% to 2.5% seen once. The sequenced sample was PBMCs. These receptors came from a man aged 50-60 years with multiple sclerosis.

This clonotype was observed many times. This chain connects TRBV5-1 to TRBJ1-5; D gene uncertain. This CDR3 contains 15 residues. Germline V gene lookup returns CDR1 SGHRS and CDR2 YFSETQ. V dropped 0 bases and J dropped 0 bases, with 7 bases sitting between them. Written as DNA, the CDR3 is TGCGCCAGCAGCTTGGCCCCCGGTAGCAATCAGCCCCAGCATTTT. The encoded protein is CASSLAPGSNQPQHF.

This clonotype has a handful of counts. V usage is TRBV5-6 and J usage is TRBJ2-3; tentatively, D is TRBD1 (5 bases). The germline V and J ends were trimmed by 4 bases and 0 bases, with 15 bases remaining between them. Germline V gene sequence: CDR1 SGHDT, CDR2 YYEEEE. The CDR3 contains 16 residues. The CDR3 sequence is CASSSLRVKSTDTQYF. The CDR3 region has the DNA TGTGCCAGCAGCAGTCTCAGGGTCAAAAGCACAGATACGCAGTATTTT.

Only a few counts were recorded for this clonotype. This could be a read error, since a much larger clone is one nucleotide away. Since no conserved phenylalanine or tryptophan closes the CDR3, a read error is the likely cause. The genes are TRBV18 and TRBJ2-7, with D possibly called TRBD1 or TRBD2 (5 bases each). Trimming cost V 6 bases and J 0 bases, with 12 bases left between them. This CDR3 is built from 14 residues. CDR1 and CDR2 from the germline V gene are KGHSH and LQKENI. The CDR3 DNA is TGTGCCAGCTCCAGGGACCGGAGCTCCTACGAGCAGTACATC. Protein product: CASSRDRSSYEQYI.

The V and J genes are TRBV2 and TRBJ1-2; D perhaps matches TRBD1 (5 bases). Germline loops: CDR1 SNHLY, CDR2 FYNNEI. The CDR3 extends over 14 amino acids. V shed 5 bases and J shed 7 bases, with 17 bases lying between them. CDR3 bases: TGTGCCAGCAGTCTGCCACAGGAGTTTTCTGGCTACACCTTC. Residues: CASSLPQEFSGYTF.

The sample holds many counts of this clonotype. The CDR3 region is CASSQSTGRRAGEQFF. Here the CDR3 DNA reads TGCGCCAGCAGCCAATCGACTGGGAGACGAGCCGGGGAGCAGTTCTTC. The chain recombines TRBV4-3 with TRBJ2-1, with D tentatively TRBD2 (5 bases). V was trimmed by 2 bases and J by 10 bases, leaving 21 bases between them. The CDR3 consists of 16 residues. The germline CDR1 and CDR2 sequences are LGHNA and YSLEER.

This clonotype was picked up many times. The chain has TRBV4-1 and TRBJ2-2, with TRBD2 identical over 10 bases. After removal of 0 bases from V and 9 bases from J, the junction contained 13 bases not matched to a gene. The germline CDR1 and CDR2 sequences are MGHRA and YSYEKL. The CDR3 covers 18 residues. The CDR3 is CASSQDREAGGPLRELFF. The CDR3 DNA is TGCGCCAGCAGCCAAGATCGGGAAGCGGGGGGGCCCTTACGGGAGCTGTTTTTT.

There are many counts of this clonotype. The chain combines TRBV20-1 with TRBJ1-6, with 8 bases identical to TRBD1. Germline V gene sequence: CDR1 DFQATT, CDR2 SNEGSKA (reference sequence). CDR3 size: 16 residues. Germline trimming cut 6 bases from V and 7 bases from J; bases unmatched to any gene: 14. CDR3 protein: CSAPDAGQGGNSPLHF. The CDR3 DNA follows: TGCAGTGCCCCAGACGCCGGACAGGGAGGGAATTCACCCCTCCACTTT.

At least ten counts were recorded for this clonotype. V usage is TRBV6-6 and J usage is TRBJ1-1; TRBD1 agrees at 10 bases. V lost 6 bases, J lost 5 bases, and 3 bases stayed unmatched. This CDR3 is built from 13 residues. Germline V gene lookup returns CDR1 MNHNY and CDR2 SVGAGI (reference sequence). The CDR3 DNA reads as TGTGCCAGCAGCCGGGACAGGGGTACTGAAGCTTTCTTT. Its protein product is CASSRDRGTEAFF.

This clonotype has at least ten counts. The chain is built from TRBV20-1 and TRBJ1-2; no definite D call. There are 13 residues in the CDR3. Trimming took 2 bases from V and 6 from J, leaving 13 bases between them. Germline values: CDR1 DFQATT, CDR2 SNEGSKA (reference sequence). Written as DNA, the CDR3 is TGCAGTGCTAGAACGGCCTCCCGGAATGGCTACACCTTC. Its protein is CSARTASRNGYTF.

The sample holds many counts of this clonotype. The chain carries TRBV5-1 and TRBJ2-1, with D perhaps being TRBD1 or TRBD2 (6 bases each). The CDR3 loop spans 14 amino acids. Trimming took 4 bases from V and 2 from J, leaving 10 bases between them. Germline lookup yields CDR1 SGHRS and CDR2 YFSETQ. CDR3 amino acids: CASSLGGAYNEQFF. CDR3 in DNA: TGCGCCAGCAGCCTGGGGGGCGCCTACAATGAGCAGTTCTTC.

This clonotype was counted many times. The chain carries TRBV9 and TRBJ2-3, with 11 bases identical to TRBD1. Germline V gene data show CDR1 as SGDLS and CDR2 as YYNGEE. V was pared by 3 bases and J by 13 bases, with 4 bases of the junction left unmatched. This CDR3 comprises 12 residues. CDR3 nucleotides: TGTGCCAGCAGCGCAGGGACAGGGGGGGAGTATTTT. This translates into CASSAGTGGEYF. Combining the CDR3 with reference TRBV9 and TRBJ2-3 gives the whole variable domain DSGVTQTPKHLITATGQRVTLRCSPRSGDLSVYWYQQSLDQGLQFLIQYYNGEERAKGNILERFSAQQFPDLHSELNLSSLELGDSALYFCASSAGTGGEYFGPGTRLTVL.

This clonotype was picked up a small number of times. The V call is TRBV20-1, the J call TRBJ2-1, with TRBD2 matching over 7 bases. Trimming removed 4 bases from V and 7 bases from J; junction bases left unmatched: 13. The CDR3 sequence is 15 residues long. The germline CDR1 and CDR2 sequences are DFQATT and SNEGSKA (reference sequence). The CDR3 spells CSATNPSGDLNEQFF. In DNA, the CDR3 is TGCAGTGCTACGAACCCCAGCGGGGACCTAAATGAGCAGTTCTTC.

This clonotype was seen repeatedly, ten times or more. The rearrangement uses TRBV6-1 and TRBJ2-2, with TRBD1 as a possible D gene (5 bases). Trimming pared 11 bases from V and 7 bases from J, leaving 11 bases between. Looked up from germline, CDR1 is MNHNS and CDR2 is SASEGT. The CDR3 is 11 amino acids. The CDR3 here is CAHWGNGELFF. CDR3 sequence (DNA): TGTGCCCATTGGGGCAACGGGGAGCTGTTTTTT.

At least ten counts were recorded for this clonotype. The chain joins TRBV7-2 to TRBJ2-5, with D perhaps TRBD2 (6 bases). CDR1 and CDR2 (germline): SGHTA, FQGNSA. CDR3 length: 12 residues. V was pared by 5 bases and J by 4 bases, with 8 bases between. CDR3 loop: CASSRAGETQYF. The CDR3 DNA reads as TGTGCCAGCAGCCGAGCGGGAGAGACCCAGTACTTC.

This clonotype was seen at least ten times. The chain couples TRBV9 to TRBJ1-1, with D uncertain. The germline gives CDR1 SGDLS, CDR2 YYNGEE. The V and J ends lost 3 bases and 1 base respectively, with 13 bases between them. This CDR3 contains 15 residues. CDR3 sequence reads: CASSAAPLGNTEAFF. The DNA for the CDR3 is TGTGCCAGCAGCGCCGCCCCCTTGGGGAACACTGAAGCTTTCTTT.

At least ten counts were recorded for this clonotype. The V and J genes are TRBV12-3 or TRBV12-4 and TRBJ2-5; perhaps TRBD1 as D (6 bases). This CDR3 is 15 amino acids long. The V end was cut by 6 bases, the J end by 2 bases, with 16 bases between. CDR3 sequence reads: CASSGTTRAQETQYF. The CDR3 bases are TGTGCCAGCAGCGGGACAACGAGGGCTCAAGAGACCCAGTACTTC.

This clonotype was recorded many times. The chain uses TRBV7-2 and TRBJ1-2; D unclear. The CDR3 is 13 amino acids. The ends were cut back, 2 bases at V and 6 bases at J, with 10 bases in the middle. Germline V CDR1 and CDR2: SGHTA, FQGNSA. The DNA of the CDR3 is TGTGCCAGCAGCTTACGGGGAAGCGATGGCTACACCTTC. Residues: CASSLRGSDGYTF.

This clonotype was recorded many times. V gene TRBV5-6 combines with J gene TRBJ2-3; the D is unclear. Between the trimmed V and J ends, which lost 4 bases and 1 base, there was a span of 10 bases. Germline V gives CDR1 SGHDT, CDR2 YYEEEE. The CDR3 is made up of 14 amino acids. The CDR3 loop reads CASSPDPRTDTQYF. The DNA of the CDR3 is TGTGCCAGCAGCCCCGATCCACGCACAGATACGCAGTATTTT.

This clonotype appeared many times. The rearrangement uses TRBV10-3 and TRBJ1-2; D ambiguous. Per the germline V gene, CDR1 is ENHRY and CDR2 is SYGVKD. The CDR3 is 13 residues long. The V end was cut by 2 bases, the J end by 7 bases, with 11 bases between. Here the CDR3 reads CAISEPVERGYTF. CDR3 bases: TGTGCCATCAGTGAGCCCGTCGAGCGTGGCTACACCTTC.

With respect to this clonotype: The CDR3 does not close with the conserved phenylalanine or tryptophan, likely indicating a read error. The rearrangement uses TRBV9 and TRBJ2-5, with 8 bases that match TRBD1. The V gene end was trimmed by 3 bases and the J gene end by 5 bases; junction bases not matched to a gene: 6. Germline V CDR1 and CDR2: SGDLS, YYNGEE. This CDR3 spans 14 amino acids. CDR3 sequence: CASSARTGQETQYI. CDR3 DNA: TGTGCCAGCAGCGCCCGGACAGGGCAGGAGACCCAGTACATC.

This clonotype was detected ten times or more. The rearrangement joins TRBV3-1 to TRBJ2-7; 10 positions agree with TRBD2. Trimming at V came to 4 bases and at J to 5 bases, leaving 11 bases not matched to a gene. CDR1 LGHDT and CDR2 YNNKEL come from the germline V gene (reference sequence). The CDR3 has 16 residues. Here the CDR3 reads CASSPQRGGQGNEQYF. Here the CDR3 DNA reads TGTGCCAGCAGCCCCCAGCGGGGGGGCCAAGGGAACGAGCAGTACTTC.

At least ten counts were recorded for this clonotype. The chain is built from TRBV12-3 or TRBV12-4 and TRBJ1-6; 8 bases are shared with TRBD1. The CDR3 length is 15 residues. V dropped 3 bases and J dropped 10; count of bases not matched to a gene: 8. CDR3 DNA sequence: TGTGCCAGCAGTTTCATGGACAGGGTTAGGTCACCCCTCCACTTT. This sequence encodes CASSFMDRVRSPLHF.

A remark on this clonotype: Here the CDR3 omits its conserved ending phenylalanine or tryptophan, so a read error is the likely source. This chain connects TRBV7-2 to TRBJ1-2; 8 bases agree with TRBD1. J was trimmed by 8 bases and V by 3 bases; bases with no gene match: 14. Germline lookup yields CDR1 SGHTA and CDR2 FQGNSA. The CDR3 runs to 16 residues. CDR3 DNA sequence: TGTGCCAGCAGCTTTAGCGATAGGAGGACAGGGTACGGCTACACCAAC. This codes for CASSFSDRRTGYGYTN.

The table lists this clonotype with many counts. J is TRBJ2-7 and V is TRBV6-6, with D uncertain. Germline V gives CDR1 MNHNY, CDR2 SVGAGI (reference sequence). The CDR3 contains 12 residues. The V gene lost 2 bases and the J gene lost 2 bases, with 4 bases spanning the gap. CDR3 amino acids: CASSYDPYEQYF. CDR3 nucleotide sequence: TGTGCCAGCAGTTACGACCCCTACGAGCAGTACTTC.

This clonotype has a count of ten or more. J is TRBJ2-2 and V is TRBV10-3, with a weak D call TRBD2 (5 bases). The CDR3 is 17 amino acids. CDR1 ENHRY and CDR2 SYGVKD come from the germline V gene. V lost 7 bases, J lost 0 bases, and 18 bases lay in between. CDR3 DNA sequence: TGTGCCATCACCAACGAGGGTCCCCTCGCGAACACCGGGGAGCTGTTTTTT. Amino acid sequence: CAITNEGPLANTGELFF.

This clonotype was seen at least ten times. The chain combines TRBV7-8 with TRBJ2-3, with no clear D. This CDR3 region has 13 residues. Trimming removed 6 bases from V and 6 bases from J, with 13 bases in between. Looked up from germline, CDR1 is SGHVS and CDR2 is FQNEAQ. DNA for the CDR3: TGTGCCAGCAGGTCTTACATTAGGGATACGCAGTATTTT. It translates to CASRSYIRDTQYF.

At least ten counts were recorded for this clonotype. The rearrangement uses TRBV10-2 and TRBJ2-5; D possibly corresponds to TRBD1 (5 bases). The V end lost 7 bases, the J end lost 3 bases, and 12 bases lay between the germline ends. The CDR3 consists of 13 residues. The germline gives CDR1 WSHSY, CDR2 SAAADI. The CDR3 loop is CASTWVGEETQYF. CDR3 bases: TGCGCCAGCACCTGGGTAGGGGAAGAGACCCAGTACTTC.

In this sample, this clonotype turned up many times. This rearrangement joins TRBV19 to TRBJ2-7, with 7 bases matching TRBD1. Germline V gene lookup returns CDR1 LNHDA and CDR2 SQIVND (reference sequence). CDR3 length: 15 amino acids. V dropped 5 bases and J dropped 0; count of bases not matched to a gene: 7. DNA of the CDR3: TGTGCCAGTAGTCTCGACAGGGTAAGCTCCTACGAGCAGTACTTC. Its protein product is CASSLDRVSSYEQYF.

This clonotype has at least ten counts. The rearrangement links TRBV29-1 to TRBJ1-1, with a possible D match to TRBD1 (6 bases). V lost 6 bases and J 7 bases, leaving 12 bases between the germline ends. Germline assignment: CDR1 SQVTM and CDR2 ANQGSEA. The CDR3 covers 11 residues. As DNA, the CDR3 is TGCAGCGTAGTAGGGGGGGGTGAAGCTTTCTTT. Amino acids: CSVVGGGEAFF.